The 3 T cell receptor beta chains below all came from one sample that was sequenced in a study of blood T cell repertoires in COVID-19. Some clones are missing from TCRdb's copy, which holds only in-frame ones; the method was immunoSEQ multiplex PCR. The profile shows about 200,000 clones, 60% to 85% of them singletons. Specimen: peripheral blood. The receptors derive from a woman between 70 and 85 years old with acute or convalescent COVID-19.

This clone was found a few times. At the DNA level, this CDR3 is encoded by other sequences in the same sample as well. The chain carries TRBV5-1 and TRBJ2-2, with 8 positions matching TRBD2. Germline CDR1 and CDR2: SGHRS and YFSETQ. The CDR3 extends over 17 amino acids. V gave up 0 bases and J gave up 6 bases; unmatched junction bases: 10. This chain's CDR3 is CASSLELAGGRAGELFF. CDR3 DNA: TGCGCCAGCAGCTTGGAACTCGCGGGGGGACGGGCCGGGGAGCTGTTTTTT.

The gene calls are TRBV10-3 and TRBJ2-3; unclear D gene. The CDR3 covers 11 residues. The ends were cut back, 3 bases at V and 6 bases at J, with 4 bases in the middle. The germline V gene encodes CDR1 ENHRY and CDR2 SYGVKD. Here the CDR3 reads CAISDRDTQYF. Written as DNA, the CDR3 is TGTGCCATCAGTGACCGTGATACGCAGTATTTT.

V and J are TRBV9 and TRBJ2-1; D gene uncertain. The CDR3 is made up of 12 amino acids. V lost 0 bases, J lost 14 bases, and 12 bases lay in between. Germline CDR1 reads SGDLS; CDR2 reads YYNGEE. The CDR3 sequence: CASSVESGLKFF. The CDR3, as DNA: TGTGCCAGCAGCGTAGAGTCCGGGTTAAAGTTCTTC.